This TCR beta chain was observed in a study of OX40 agonist ivuxolimab in advanced cancers. Overall study: Two cutaneous melanoma patients and one hepatocellular carcinoma patient, three in all, had partial responses.

The table came from immunoSEQ multiplex PCR; TCRdb's copy has only in-frame clones and leaves some out. This repertoire shows approximately 66,000 clones, around 88% found once; its top ten account for approximately 0.6%. The CDR3 sequence is 12 residues long. Germline V gene sequence: CDR1 SQVTM, CDR2 ANQGSEA. The ends were cut back, 7 bases at V and 7 bases at J, with 14 bases in the middle. In the case of this clone: The antigen remains unidentified.

Whole-study results and caveats: Clonal expansion from baseline to week 6 occurred in both CD4+ and CD8+ T cells. Clonal expansion was among the lowest in partial responders at 0.1-3.0 mg/kg, especially CD8+.

Systemic immunosuppression or autoimmune disease history was grounds to exclude patients. This receptor was obtained from an adult with an advanced solid tumor such as melanoma, head and neck, liver or kidney cancer. The specimen was CD4+ or CD8+ T cells sorted from blood, collected in a trial of the OX40 agonist ivuxolimab. V is TRBV29-1 and J is TRBJ2-1; the D is unclear. CDR3 sequence reads: CSATRIRNEQFF. The DNA of the CDR3 is TGCAGCGCCACGAGGATAAGAAATGAGCAGTTCTTC.